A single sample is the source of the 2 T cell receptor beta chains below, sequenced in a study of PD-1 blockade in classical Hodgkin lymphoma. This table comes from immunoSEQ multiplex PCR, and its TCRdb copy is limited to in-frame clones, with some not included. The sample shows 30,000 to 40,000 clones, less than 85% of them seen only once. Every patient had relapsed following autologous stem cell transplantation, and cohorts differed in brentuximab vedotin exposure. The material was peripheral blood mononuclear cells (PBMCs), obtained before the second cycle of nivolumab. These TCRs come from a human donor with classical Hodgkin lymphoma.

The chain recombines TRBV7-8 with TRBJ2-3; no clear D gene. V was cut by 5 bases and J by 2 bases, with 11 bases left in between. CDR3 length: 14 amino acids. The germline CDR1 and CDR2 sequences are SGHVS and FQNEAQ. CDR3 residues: CASSPVINTDTQYF. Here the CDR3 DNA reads TGTGCCAGCAGCCCCGTCATCAACACAGATACGCAGTATTTT.

The CDR3 DNA follows: TGCGCCAGCAGCCACCGTGTTGGGTTCGGGGGAAACACCATATATTTT. It translates to CASSHRVGFGGNTIYF. This chain uses TRBV4-1 with TRBJ1-3; the D is unclear. The CDR3 loop spans 16 amino acids. Deletions cut 3 bases from V and 4 bases from J, with 16 bases between. The germline V gene encodes CDR1 MGHRA and CDR2 YSYEKL.